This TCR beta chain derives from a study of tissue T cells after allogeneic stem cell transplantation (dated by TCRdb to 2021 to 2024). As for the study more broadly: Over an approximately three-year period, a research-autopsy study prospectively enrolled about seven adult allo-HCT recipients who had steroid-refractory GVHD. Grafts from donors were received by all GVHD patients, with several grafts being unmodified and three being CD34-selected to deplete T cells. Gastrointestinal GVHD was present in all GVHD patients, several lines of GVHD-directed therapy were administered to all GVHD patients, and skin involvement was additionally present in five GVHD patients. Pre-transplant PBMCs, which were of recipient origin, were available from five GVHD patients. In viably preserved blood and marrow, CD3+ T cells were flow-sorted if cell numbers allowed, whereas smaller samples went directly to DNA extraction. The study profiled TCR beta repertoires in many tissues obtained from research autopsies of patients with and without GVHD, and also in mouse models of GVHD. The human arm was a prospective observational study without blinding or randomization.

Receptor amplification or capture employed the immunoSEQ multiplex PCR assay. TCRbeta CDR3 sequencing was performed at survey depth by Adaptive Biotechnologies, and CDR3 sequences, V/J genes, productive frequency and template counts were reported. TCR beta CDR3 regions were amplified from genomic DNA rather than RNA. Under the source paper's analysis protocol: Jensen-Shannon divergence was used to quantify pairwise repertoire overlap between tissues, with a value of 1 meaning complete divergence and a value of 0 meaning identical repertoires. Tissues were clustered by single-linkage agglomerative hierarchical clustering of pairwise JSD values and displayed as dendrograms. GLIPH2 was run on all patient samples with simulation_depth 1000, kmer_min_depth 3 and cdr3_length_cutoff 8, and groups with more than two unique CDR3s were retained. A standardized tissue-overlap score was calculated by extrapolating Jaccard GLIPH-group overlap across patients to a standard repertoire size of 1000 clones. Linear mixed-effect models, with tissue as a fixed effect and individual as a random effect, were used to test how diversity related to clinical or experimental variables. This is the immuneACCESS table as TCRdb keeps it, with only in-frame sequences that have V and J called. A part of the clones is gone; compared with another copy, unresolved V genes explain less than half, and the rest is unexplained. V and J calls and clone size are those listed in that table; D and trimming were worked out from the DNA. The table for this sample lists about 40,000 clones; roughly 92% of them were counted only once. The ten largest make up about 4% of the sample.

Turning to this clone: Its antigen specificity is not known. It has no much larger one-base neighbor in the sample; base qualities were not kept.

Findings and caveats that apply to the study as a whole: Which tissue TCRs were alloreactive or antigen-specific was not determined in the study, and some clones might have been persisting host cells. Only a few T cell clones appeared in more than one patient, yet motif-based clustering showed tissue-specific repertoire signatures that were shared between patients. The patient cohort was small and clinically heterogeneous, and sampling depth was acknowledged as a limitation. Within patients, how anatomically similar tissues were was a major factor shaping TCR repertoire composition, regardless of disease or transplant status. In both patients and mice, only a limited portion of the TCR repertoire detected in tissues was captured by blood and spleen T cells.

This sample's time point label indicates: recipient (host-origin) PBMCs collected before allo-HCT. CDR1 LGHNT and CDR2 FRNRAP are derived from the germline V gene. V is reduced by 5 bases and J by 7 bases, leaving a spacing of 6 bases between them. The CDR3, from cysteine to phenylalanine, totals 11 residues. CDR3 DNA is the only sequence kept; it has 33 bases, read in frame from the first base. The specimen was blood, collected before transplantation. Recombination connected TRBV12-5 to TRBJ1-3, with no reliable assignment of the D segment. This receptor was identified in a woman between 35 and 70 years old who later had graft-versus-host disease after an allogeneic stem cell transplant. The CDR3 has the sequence CASGLRNTIYF. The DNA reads TGTGCTAGTGGTCTTAGGAACACCATATATTTT.